These 9 T cell receptor beta chains share one sample of origin, sequenced in a study of T cell repertoires in cytomegalovirus infection. TCRdb processed the reads anew with MiXCR; each CDR3 protein has one entry. The sample includes 150,000 to 200,000 distinct CDR3 sequences, approximately 19% of them seen just once. Sequencing was carried out using PBMCs. Every receptor here comes from a human donor in good health (CMV status not recorded). Some clones in this sample may be carry-over from other donors' samples.

There are a few counts of this clonotype. The rearrangement uses TRBV5-4 and TRBJ1-3, with 9 bases lining up with TRBD1. With V trimmed by 3 bases and J by 3 bases, 1 base remained unmatched. Looked up from germline, CDR1 is SGHNT and CDR2 is YYREEE (reference sequence). This CDR3 is 14 amino acids long. CDR3 coding DNA: TGTGCCAGCAGCTCGGGACAGGGTGGAAACACCATATATTTT. It is translated as CASSSGQGGNTIYF.

This chain joins TRBV29-1 and TRBJ2-1, with 11 bases fitting TRBD2. Germline CDR1 and CDR2: SQVTM and ANQGSEA. Trimming cost V 3 bases and J 2 bases; bases outside gene matches: 6. This CDR3 contains 16 residues. The CDR3 reads CSVEAGTSGTYNEQFF. DNA for the CDR3: TGCAGCGTTGAGGCCGGGACTAGCGGCACCTACAATGAGCAGTTCTTC.

This clonotype has just a few counts. CDR3 sequence: CSAVLAGAADTQYF. The CDR3 nucleotides are TGCAGTGCTGTACTAGCGGGAGCGGCAGATACGCAGTATTTT. This chain links TRBV20-1 with TRBJ2-3; 11 bases are shared with TRBD2. The CDR3 is 14 amino acids. Germline CDR1 is DFQATT and CDR2 is SNEGSKA (reference sequence). V shed 5 bases and J 4 bases; nucleotides not matched to a gene: 5.

V is TRBV6-2 or TRBV6-3 and J is TRBJ2-7; TRBD1 might be the D (6 bases). The CDR3 loop spans 15 amino acids. The V end lost 2 bases, the J end lost 3 bases, and 14 bases lay between the germline ends. CDR1 MNHEY and CDR2 SVGEGT come from the germline V gene. CDR3 coding DNA: TGTGCCAGCAGTTACGGGACACGTGCGAACTACGAGCAGTACTTC. It translates to CASSYGTRANYEQYF.

This clonotype was detected only a few times. The chain has TRBV28 and TRBJ2-2; D is possibly TRBD1 or TRBD2 (5 bases each). The CDR3 is 17 residues long. V lost 2 bases to trimming and J lost 1 base, with 14 bases between them. The germline gives CDR1 MDHEN, CDR2 SYDVKM. The CDR3 is CASSLEPGGMNTGELFF. The CDR3, as DNA: TGTGCCAGCAGTTTAGAACCTGGGGGAATGAACACCGGGGAGCTGTTTTTT.

This clonotype was seen repeatedly, ten times or more. The chain has TRBV7-6 and TRBJ2-3, with unresolved D. The germline V gene has CDR1 SGHVS and CDR2 FNYEAQ. This CDR3 comprises 14 residues. Trimming removed 4 bases from V and 3 bases from J, with 11 bases in between. The CDR3 is CASSSSPRTDTQYF. CDR3 sequence (DNA): TGTGCCAGCAGCTCCTCTCCAAGGACAGATACGCAGTATTTT.

The table lists this clonotype with many counts. The chain has TRBV6-2 or TRBV6-3 and TRBJ2-1; D uncertain. This CDR3 spans 15 amino acids. V lost 0 bases and J lost 1, with 7 bases in between. Germline lookup yields CDR1 MNHEY and CDR2 SVGEGT. Here the CDR3 DNA reads TGTGCCAGCAGTTACTCGGCGGTTTCCTACAATGAGCAGTTCTTC. Protein product: CASSYSAVSYNEQFF.

This clonotype was seen only a few times. The J gene is TRBJ2-3, the V gene TRBV7-2; possibly TRBD1 for D (5 bases). The CDR3 loop spans 15 amino acids. Germline V CDR1 and CDR2: SGHTA, FQGNSA. The V gene lost 0 bases and the J gene lost 2 bases, with 9 bases spanning the gap. The CDR3 DNA is TGTGCCAGCAGCTTAGCGACAGCGATCACAGATACGCAGTATTTT. Translation: CASSLATAITDTQYF.

A remark on this clonotype: The conserved phenylalanine or tryptophan normally closing the CDR3 is absent here, so this likely arose from a read error. The CDR3 region has the DNA TGTGCCAGCAGCACTCGCCCCAATGAGCAGTTCATC. Amino acid sequence: CASSTRPNEQFI. The rearrangement uses TRBV7-8 and TRBJ2-1; D remains unclear. This CDR3 is 12 amino acids long. Per the germline V gene, CDR1 is SGHVS and CDR2 is FQNEAQ. Trimming cost V 5 bases and J 6 bases, with 8 bases left between them.